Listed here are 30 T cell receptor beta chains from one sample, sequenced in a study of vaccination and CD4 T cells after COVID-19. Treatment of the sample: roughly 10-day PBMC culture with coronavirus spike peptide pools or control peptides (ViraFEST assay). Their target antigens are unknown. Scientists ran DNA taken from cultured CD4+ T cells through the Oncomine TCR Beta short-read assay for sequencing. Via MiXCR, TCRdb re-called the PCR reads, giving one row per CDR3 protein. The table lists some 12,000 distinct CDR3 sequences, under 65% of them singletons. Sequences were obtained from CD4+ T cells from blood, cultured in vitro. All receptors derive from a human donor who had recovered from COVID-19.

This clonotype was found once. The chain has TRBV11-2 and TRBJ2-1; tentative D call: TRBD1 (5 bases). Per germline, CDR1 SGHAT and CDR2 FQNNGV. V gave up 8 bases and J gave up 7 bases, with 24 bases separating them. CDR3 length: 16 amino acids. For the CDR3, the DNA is TGTGCCAGCTCATCGATTCTGGGGCGGTCCGGGAATGAGCAGTTCTTC. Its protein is CASSSILGRSGNEQFF.

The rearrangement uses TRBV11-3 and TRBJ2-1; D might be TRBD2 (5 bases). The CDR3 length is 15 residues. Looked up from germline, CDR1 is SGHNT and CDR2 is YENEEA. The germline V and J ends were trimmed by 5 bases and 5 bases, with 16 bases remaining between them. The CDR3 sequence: CASSLVRGSHNEQFF. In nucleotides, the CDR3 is TGTGCCAGCAGCCTGGTAAGAGGGAGCCACAATGAGCAGTTCTTC.

The CDR3 DNA is TGTGCCAGCAGTGATCGGGGGGGGACGGGGAATTCACCCCTCCACTTT. Translating gives CASSDRGGTGNSPLHF. The gene calls are TRBV6-1 and TRBJ1-6, with a tentative D call TRBD1 (5 bases). Germline V gene lookup returns CDR1 MNHNS and CDR2 SASEGT. The CDR3 totals 16 residues. V was pared by 3 bases and J by 7 bases, with 16 bases between.

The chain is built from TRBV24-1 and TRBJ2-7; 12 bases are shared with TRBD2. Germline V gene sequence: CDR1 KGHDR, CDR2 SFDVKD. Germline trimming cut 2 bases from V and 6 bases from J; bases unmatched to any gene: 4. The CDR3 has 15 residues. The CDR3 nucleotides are TGTGCCACCAGTGATTCTAGCGGGGGGGCCGGCGAGCAGTACTTC. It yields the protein CATSDSSGGAGEQYF.

The CDR3 reads CASSYHGQGAYEQYF. CDR3 DNA sequence: TGTGCCAGCAGTTACCATGGGCAGGGGGCCTACGAGCAGTACTTC. The chain employs TRBV6-5 and TRBJ2-7; TRBD1 matches 7 bases. From germline, CDR1 is MNHEY and CDR2 SVGAGI. The CDR3 totals 15 residues. Trimming took 2 bases from V and 2 from J; bases not matched to a gene: 6.

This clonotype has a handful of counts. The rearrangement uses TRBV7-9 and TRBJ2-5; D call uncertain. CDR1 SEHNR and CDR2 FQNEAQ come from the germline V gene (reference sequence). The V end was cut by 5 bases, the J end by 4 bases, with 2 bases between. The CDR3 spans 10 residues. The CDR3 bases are TGTGCCAGCAGCGGAGAGACCCAGTACTTC. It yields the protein CASSGETQYF.

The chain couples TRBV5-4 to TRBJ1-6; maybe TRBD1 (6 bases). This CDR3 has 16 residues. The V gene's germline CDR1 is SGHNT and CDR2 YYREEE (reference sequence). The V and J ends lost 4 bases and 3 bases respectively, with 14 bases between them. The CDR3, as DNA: TGTGCCAGCAGCCGCTCCGGCAGGGGCTATAATTCACCCCTCCACTTT. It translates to CASSRSGRGYNSPLHF.

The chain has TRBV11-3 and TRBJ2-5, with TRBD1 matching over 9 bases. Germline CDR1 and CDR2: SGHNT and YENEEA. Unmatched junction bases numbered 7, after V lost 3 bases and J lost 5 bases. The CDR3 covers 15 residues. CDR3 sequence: CASSFTGGRGETQYF. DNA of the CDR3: TGTGCCAGCAGCTTTACAGGGGGCAGAGGGGAGACCCAGTACTTC. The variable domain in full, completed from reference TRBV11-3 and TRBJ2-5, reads EAGVVQSPRYKIIEKKQPVAFWCNPISGHNTLYWYLQNLGQGPELLIRYENEEAVDDSQLPKDRFSAERLKGVDSTLKIQPAELGDSAVYLCASSFTGGRGETQYFGPGTRLLVL.

The CDR3, as DNA: TGTGCCAGCAGCGGACAGGGGGGGGATAGCAATCAGCCCCAGCATTTT. It encodes CASSGQGGDSNQPQHF. This sequence joins TRBV2 and TRBJ1-5, with TRBD1 matching 10 bases. CDR3 length: 16 amino acids. J gave up 0 bases and V 6 bases, and 5 bases lay outside the gene matches. The V gene's germline CDR1 is SNHLY and CDR2 FYNNEI.

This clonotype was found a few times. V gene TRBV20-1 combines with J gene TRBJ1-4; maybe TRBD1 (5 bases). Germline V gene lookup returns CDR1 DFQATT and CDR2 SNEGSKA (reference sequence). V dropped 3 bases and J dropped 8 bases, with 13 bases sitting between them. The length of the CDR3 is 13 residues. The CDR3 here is CSARGPGTEKLFF. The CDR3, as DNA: TGCAGTGCTAGGGGGCCCGGGACGGAAAAACTGTTTTTT.

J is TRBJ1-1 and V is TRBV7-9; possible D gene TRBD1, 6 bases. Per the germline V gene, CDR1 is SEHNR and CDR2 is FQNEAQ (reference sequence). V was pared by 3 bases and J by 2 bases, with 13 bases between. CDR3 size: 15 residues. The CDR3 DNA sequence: TGTGCCAGCAGCTTTCATCAGGGGAGTAACACTGAAGCTTTCTTT. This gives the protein CASSFHQGSNTEAFF.

CDR3 region: CASSLSGGPETQYF. For the CDR3, the DNA is TGTGCCAGCAGCTTGTCAGGGGGACCAGAGACCCAGTACTTC. The V call is TRBV7-9, the J call TRBJ2-5, with 7 bases lining up with TRBD1. The germline gives CDR1 SEHNR, CDR2 FQNEAQ (reference sequence). The CDR3 length is 14 residues. J lost 4 bases, V lost 3 bases, and 5 bases had no gene match.

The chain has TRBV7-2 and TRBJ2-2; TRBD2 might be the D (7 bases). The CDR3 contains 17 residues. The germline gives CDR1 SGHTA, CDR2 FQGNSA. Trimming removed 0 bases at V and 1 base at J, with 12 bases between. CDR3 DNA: TGTGCCAGCAGCTTAGCGGGGGGGCTAAAGAACACCGGGGAGCTGTTTTTT. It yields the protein CASSLAGGLKNTGELFF.

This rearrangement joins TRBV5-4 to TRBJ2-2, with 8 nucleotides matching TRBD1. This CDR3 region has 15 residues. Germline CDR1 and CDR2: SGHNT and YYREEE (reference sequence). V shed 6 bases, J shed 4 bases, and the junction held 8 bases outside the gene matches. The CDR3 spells CASTIDRGGTGELFF. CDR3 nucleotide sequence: TGTGCCAGCACCATCGACAGGGGAGGCACCGGGGAGCTGTTTTTT.

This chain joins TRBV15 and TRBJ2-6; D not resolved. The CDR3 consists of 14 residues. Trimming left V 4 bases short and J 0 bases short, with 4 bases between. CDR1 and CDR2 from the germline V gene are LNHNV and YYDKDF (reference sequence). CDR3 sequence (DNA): TGTGCCACCAGCACTCGCTCTGGGGCCAACGTCCTGACTTTC. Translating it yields CATSTRSGANVLTF.

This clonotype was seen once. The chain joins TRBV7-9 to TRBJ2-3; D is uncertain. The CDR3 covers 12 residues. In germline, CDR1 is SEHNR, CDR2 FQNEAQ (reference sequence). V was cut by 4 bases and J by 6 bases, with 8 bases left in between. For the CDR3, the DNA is TGTGCCAGCAGCTCCTCGGTTGATACGCAGTATTTT. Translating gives CASSSSVDTQYF.

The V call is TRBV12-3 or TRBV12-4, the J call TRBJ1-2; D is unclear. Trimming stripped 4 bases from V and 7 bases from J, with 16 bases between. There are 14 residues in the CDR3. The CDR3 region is CASSSDVRRSGYTF. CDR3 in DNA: TGTGCCAGCAGTTCCGACGTGCGTCGTTCTGGCTACACCTTC.

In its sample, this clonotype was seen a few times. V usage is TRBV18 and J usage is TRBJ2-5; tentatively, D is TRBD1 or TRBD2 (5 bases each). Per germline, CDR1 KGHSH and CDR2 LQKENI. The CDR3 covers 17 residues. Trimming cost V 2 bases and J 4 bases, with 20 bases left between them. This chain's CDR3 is CASSPKSLAGTGETQYF. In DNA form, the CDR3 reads TGTGCCAGCTCACCAAAATCGTTGGCAGGGACGGGAGAGACCCAGTACTTC. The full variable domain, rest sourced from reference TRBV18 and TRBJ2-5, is NAGVMQNPRHLVRRRGQEARLRCSPMKGHSHVYWYRQLPEEGLKFMVYLQKENIIDESGMPKERFSAEFPKEGPSILRIQQVVRGDSAAYFCASSPKSLAGTGETQYFGPGTRLLVL.

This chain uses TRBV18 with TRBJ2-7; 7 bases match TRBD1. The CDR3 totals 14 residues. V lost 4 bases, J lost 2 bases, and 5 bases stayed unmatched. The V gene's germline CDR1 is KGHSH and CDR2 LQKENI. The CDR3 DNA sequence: TGTGCCAGCTCACAAACTAGGGGGCCCTACGAGCAGTACTTC. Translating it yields CASSQTRGPYEQYF.

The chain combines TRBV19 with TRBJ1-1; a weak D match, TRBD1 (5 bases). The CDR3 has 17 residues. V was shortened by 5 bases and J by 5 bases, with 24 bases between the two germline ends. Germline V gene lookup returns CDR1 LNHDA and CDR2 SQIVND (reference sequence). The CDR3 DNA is TGTGCCAGTAGTCCCCTTGTGGCAGGGAGAAGAGAGACTGAAGCTTTCTTT. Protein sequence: CASSPLVAGRRETEAFF.

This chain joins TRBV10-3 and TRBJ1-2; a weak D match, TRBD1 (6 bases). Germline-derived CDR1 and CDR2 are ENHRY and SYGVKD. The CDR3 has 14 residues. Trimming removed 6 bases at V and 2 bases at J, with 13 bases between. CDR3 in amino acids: CAIRDSTGNYGYTF. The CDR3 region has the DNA TGTGCCATCAGAGACTCCACAGGGAACTATGGCTACACCTTC.

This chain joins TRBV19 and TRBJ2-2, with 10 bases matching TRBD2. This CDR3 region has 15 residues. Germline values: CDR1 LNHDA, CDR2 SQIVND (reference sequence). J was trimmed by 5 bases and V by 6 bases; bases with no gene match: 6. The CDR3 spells CASREASGGTGELFF. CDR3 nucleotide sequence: TGTGCCAGTAGGGAGGCTAGCGGGGGAACCGGGGAGCTGTTTTTT. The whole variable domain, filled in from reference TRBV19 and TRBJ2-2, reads DGGITQSPKYLFRKEGQNVTLSCEQNLNHDAMYWYRQDPGQGLRLIYYSQIVNDFQKGDIAEGYSVSREKKESFPLTVTSAQKNPTAFYLCASREASGGTGELFFGEGSRLTVL.

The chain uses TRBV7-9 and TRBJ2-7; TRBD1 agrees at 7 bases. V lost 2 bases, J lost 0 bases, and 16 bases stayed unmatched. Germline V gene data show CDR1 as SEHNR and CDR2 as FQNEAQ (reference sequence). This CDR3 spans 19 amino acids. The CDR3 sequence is CASSLNEGGAGPISYEQYF. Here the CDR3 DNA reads TGTGCCAGCAGCTTAAACGAAGGGGGCGCGGGCCCAATCTCCTACGAGCAGTACTTC.

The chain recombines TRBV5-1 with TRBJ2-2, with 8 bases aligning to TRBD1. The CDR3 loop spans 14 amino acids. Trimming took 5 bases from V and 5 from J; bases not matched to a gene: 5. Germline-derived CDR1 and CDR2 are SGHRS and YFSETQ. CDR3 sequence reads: CASRDRVETGELFF. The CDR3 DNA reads TGCGCCAGCAGGGACAGGGTTGAGACCGGGGAGCTGTTTTTT.

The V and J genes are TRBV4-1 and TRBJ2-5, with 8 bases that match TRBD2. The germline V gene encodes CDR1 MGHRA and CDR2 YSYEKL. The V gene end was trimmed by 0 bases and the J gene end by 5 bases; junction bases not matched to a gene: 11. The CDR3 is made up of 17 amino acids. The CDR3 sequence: CASSQDASGGAVETQYF. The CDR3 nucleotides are TGCGCCAGCAGCCAAGACGCATCCGGGGGGGCAGTCGAGACCCAGTACTTC.

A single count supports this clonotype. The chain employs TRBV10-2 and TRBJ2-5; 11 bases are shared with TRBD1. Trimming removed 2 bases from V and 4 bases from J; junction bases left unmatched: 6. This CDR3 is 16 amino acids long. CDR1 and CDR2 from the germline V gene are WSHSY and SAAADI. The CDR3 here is CASSEEDRGLVETQYF. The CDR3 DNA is TGCGCCAGCAGTGAGGAGGACAGGGGGCTTGTAGAGACCCAGTACTTC.

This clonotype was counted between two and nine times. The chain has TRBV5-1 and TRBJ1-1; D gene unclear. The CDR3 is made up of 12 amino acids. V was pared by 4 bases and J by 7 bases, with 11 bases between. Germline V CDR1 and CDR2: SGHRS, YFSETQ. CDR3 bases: TGCGCCAGCAGCGACCTACCGAGTGAAGCTTTCTTT. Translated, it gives CASSDLPSEAFF.

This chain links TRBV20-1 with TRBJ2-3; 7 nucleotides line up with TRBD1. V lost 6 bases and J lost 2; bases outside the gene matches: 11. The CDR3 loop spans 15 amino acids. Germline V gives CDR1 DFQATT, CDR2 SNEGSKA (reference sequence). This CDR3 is CSAKGEGQNTDTQYF. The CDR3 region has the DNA TGCAGTGCCAAGGGAGAGGGACAGAACACAGATACGCAGTATTTT.

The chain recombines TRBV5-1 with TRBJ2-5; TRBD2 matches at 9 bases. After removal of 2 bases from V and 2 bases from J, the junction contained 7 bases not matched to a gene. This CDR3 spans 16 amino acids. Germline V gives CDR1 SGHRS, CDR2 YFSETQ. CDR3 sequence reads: CASSFLAGPPQETQYF. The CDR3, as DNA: TGCGCCAGCAGCTTCCTAGCGGGGCCCCCACAAGAGACCCAGTACTTC.

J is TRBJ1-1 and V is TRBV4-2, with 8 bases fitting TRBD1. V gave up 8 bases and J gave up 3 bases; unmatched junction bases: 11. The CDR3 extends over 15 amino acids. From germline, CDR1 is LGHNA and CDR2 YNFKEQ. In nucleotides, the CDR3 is TGTGCCAGCCTCCCAGGGGGCGCGAGTTACACTGAAGCTTTCTTT. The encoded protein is CASLPGGASYTEAFF.